This T cell receptor beta chain was identified in a study of vaccination and CD4 T cells after COVID-19. MiXCR was run by TCRdb on the PCR reads, yielding one entry per CDR3 protein. Of roughly 20,000 distinct CDR3 sequences in the sample, approximately 59% were seen once. The clonotype comes from a human donor who had recovered from COVID-19. The specimen comprised CD4+ T cells from blood, sampled before SARS-CoV-2 vaccination.

CDR3 residues: CSARDPAGISDTQYF. CDR3 in DNA: TGCAGTGCTAGAGATCCAGCGGGAATCTCAGATACGCAGTATTTT. The rearrangement joins TRBV20-1 to TRBJ2-3; 7 nucleotides line up with TRBD2. Trimming took 0 bases from V and 4 from J; bases not matched to a gene: 7. Germline V gene lookup returns CDR1 DFQATT and CDR2 SNEGSKA (reference sequence). CDR3 length equals 15 residues.